This T cell receptor beta chain was retrieved from a study of blood T cell repertoires in COVID-19 (dated by TCRdb to 2018 to 2021). Describing the broader study: The collaborator samples originated in the United States, Italy and Spain and spanned the acute and convalescent phases of COVID-19. The sample metadata nearly always contained a de-identified subject ID, COVID-19 status, age in years and sex. Where available, HLA class I and class II types were taken from metadata supplied by the sample provider and were not determined by assay-based typing. The prospective study material was composed of cDNA or gDNA derived from T cells, B-cell-depleted T cells, or PBMCs. The samples were drawn from two sources: the first 160 participants of the ongoing ImmuneRACE study, and 1,000 to 1,500 subjects contributed by 6 global collaborators. The dataset comprised deeply sampled blood TCRbeta repertoires from subjects exposed to, actively infected with, or recovered from COVID-19. The repertoires were released in a freely available public database intended as a resource for research on the immune response to SARS-CoV-2.

The CDR3 runs 16 residues from the cysteine to the phenylalanine. Only the CDR3 part of the read is kept: 48 bases, read in frame from the first base. Taken from the germline V gene, the CDR1 and CDR2 loops are SGHTA and FQGTGA. Unmatched junction bases come to 9, with V trimmed by 5 bases and J by 4 bases. TCRbeta CDR3 regions were amplified from genomic DNA using the immunoSEQ Assay, a bias-controlled multiplex PCR. Under the source paper's analysis protocol: Within the assay, amplification of reference gene primers was used to estimate how many nucleated cells each sample contained. Sequence reads were collapsed and filtered to measure the absolute abundance of every unique TCRbeta CDR3 rearrangement. For each sample, productive Simpson clonality was calculated as the square root of Simpson's diversity index over productive rearrangements. TCRdb limited this immuneACCESS table to in-frame rearrangements with V and J called. A share of clones is missing; checked studies link under half to unresolved V genes, and the rest is unexplained. The V and J calls and clone size were taken over from that table, and D and trimming were inferred from the DNA. The sample table records some 220,000 clones; around nine tenths of these occur just once. The ten largest clones take up about an eighth of the sample.

What the work shows at the level of the full study, not this receptor alone: Clinical and demographic metadata were provided uncurated, with the amount varying by source and participant.

Details on this clone: Its antigen is currently not known. Qualities for individual bases were not recorded, and no much larger clone is one base off.

A second Seattle source provided samples from volunteer blood donors who had recovered from COVID-19. The collaborating institutions used their own protocols to collect whole blood in K2EDTA tubes. Collaborator samples were shipped for TCRbeta analysis as frozen whole blood, isolated PBMCs, or DNA extracted from either sample type. The source of this sequence is a woman under 30 who had recovered from COVID-19. Input material: peripheral blood. The chain is assembled from TRBV7-3 and TRBJ2-1, with TRBD2 identical over 9 junction bases. The CDR3 protein is CASSPTSGALYNEQFF. The nucleotide sequence is TGTGCCAGCAGCCCGACTAGCGGAGCCCTTTACAATGAGCAGTTCTTC.